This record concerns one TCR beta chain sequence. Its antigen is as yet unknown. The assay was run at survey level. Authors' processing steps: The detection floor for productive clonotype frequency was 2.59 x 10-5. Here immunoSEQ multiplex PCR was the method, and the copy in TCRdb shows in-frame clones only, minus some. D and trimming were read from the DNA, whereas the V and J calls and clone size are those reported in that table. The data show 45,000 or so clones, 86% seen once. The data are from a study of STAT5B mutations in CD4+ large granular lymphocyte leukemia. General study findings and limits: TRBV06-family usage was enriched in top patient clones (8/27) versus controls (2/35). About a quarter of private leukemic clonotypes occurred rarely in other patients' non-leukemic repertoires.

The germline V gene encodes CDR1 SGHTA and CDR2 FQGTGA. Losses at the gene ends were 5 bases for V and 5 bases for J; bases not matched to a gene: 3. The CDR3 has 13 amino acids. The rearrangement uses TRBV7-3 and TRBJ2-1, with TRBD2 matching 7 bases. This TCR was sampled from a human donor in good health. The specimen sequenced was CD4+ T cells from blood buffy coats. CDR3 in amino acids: CASSMLADNEQFF. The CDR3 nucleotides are TGTGCCAGCAGCATGCTAGCGGACAATGAGCAGTTCTTC.